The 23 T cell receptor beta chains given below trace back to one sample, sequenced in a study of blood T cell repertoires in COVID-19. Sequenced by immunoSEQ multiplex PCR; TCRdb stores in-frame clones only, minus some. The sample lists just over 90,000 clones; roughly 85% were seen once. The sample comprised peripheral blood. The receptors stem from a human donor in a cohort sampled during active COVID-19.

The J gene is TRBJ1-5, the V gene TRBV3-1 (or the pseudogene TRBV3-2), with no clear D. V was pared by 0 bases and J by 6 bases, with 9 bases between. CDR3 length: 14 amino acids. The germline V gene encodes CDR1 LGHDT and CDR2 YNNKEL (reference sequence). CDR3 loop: CASSQDHRGQPQHF. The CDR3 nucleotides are TGTGCCAGCAGCCAAGATCATCGGGGTCAGCCCCAGCATTTT.

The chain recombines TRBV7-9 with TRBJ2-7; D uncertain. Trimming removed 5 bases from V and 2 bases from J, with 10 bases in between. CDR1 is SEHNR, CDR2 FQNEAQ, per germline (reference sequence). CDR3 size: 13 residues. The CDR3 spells CASSPLSAYEQYF. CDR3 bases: TGTGCCAGCAGCCCCCTGAGTGCCTACGAGCAGTACTTC.

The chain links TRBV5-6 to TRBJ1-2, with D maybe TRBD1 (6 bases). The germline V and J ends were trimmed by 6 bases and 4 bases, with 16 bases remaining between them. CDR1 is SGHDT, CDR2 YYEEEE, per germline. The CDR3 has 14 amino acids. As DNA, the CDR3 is TGTGCCAGCACCCAGGGGATGAGTCTCTATGGCTACACCTTC. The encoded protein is CASTQGMSLYGYTF.

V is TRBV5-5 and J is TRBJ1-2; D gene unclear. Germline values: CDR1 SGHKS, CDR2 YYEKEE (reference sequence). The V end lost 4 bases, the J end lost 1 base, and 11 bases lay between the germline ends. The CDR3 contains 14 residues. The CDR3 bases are TGTGCCAGCAGCCCTTTTACTATTAACTATGGCTACACCTTC. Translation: CASSPFTINYGYTF.

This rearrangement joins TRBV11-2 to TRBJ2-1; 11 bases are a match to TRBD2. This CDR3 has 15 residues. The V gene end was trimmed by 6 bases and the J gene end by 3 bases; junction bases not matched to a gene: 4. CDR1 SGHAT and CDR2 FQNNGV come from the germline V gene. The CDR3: CASSLAGGLYNEQFF. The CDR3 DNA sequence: TGTGCCAGCAGTCTAGCGGGGGGCCTCTACAATGAGCAGTTCTTC.

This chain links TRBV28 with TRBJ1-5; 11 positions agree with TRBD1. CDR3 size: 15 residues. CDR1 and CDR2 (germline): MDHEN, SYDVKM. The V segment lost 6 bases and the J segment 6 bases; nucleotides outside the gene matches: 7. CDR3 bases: TGTGCCAGCAGGCTGGACAGGGGGCCTGTTCAGCCCCAGCATTTT. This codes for CASRLDRGPVQPQHF.

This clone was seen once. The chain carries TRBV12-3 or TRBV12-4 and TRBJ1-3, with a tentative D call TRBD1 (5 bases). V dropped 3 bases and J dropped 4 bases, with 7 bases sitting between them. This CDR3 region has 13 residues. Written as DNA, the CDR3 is TGTGCCAGCAGTTTTCAGGGCGGAAACACCATATATTTT. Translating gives CASSFQGGNTIYF.

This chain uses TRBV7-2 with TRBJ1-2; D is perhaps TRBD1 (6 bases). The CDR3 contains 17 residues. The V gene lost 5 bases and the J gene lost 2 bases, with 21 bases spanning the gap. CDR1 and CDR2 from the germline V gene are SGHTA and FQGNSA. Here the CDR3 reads CASSTQTGRPLNYGYTF. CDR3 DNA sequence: TGTGCCAGCAGCACCCAGACAGGACGGCCCTTAAACTATGGCTACACCTTC. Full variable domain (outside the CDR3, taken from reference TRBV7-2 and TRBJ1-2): GAGVSQSPSNKVTEKGKDVELRCDPISGHTALYWYRQSLGQGLEFLIYFQGNSAPDKSGLPSDRFSAERTGGSVSTLTIQRTQQEDSAVYLCASSTQTGRPLNYGYTFGSGTRLTVV.

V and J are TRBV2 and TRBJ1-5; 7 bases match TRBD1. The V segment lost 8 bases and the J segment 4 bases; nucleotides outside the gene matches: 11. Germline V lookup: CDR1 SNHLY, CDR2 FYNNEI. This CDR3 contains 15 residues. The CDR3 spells CASGAGQAINQPQHF. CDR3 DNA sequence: TGTGCCAGCGGGGCTGGACAGGCGATTAATCAGCCCCAGCATTTT.

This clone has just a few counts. CDR3 residues: CASSLARLGYDEQYF. The DNA for the CDR3 is TGTGCCAGCAGCTTAGCCCGACTAGGTTACGACGAGCAGTACTTC. V usage is TRBV7-8 and J usage is TRBJ2-7, with a weak D call TRBD2 (6 bases). The CDR3 sequence is 15 residues long. The V end was cut by 0 bases, the J end by 5 bases, with 14 bases between. Germline V gives CDR1 SGHVS, CDR2 FQNEAQ. Variable domain in full (rest from reference TRBV7-8 and TRBJ2-7): GAGVSQSPRYKVAKRGQDVALRCDPISGHVSLFWYQQALGQGPEFLTYFQNEAQLDKSGLPSDRFFAERPEGSVSTLKIQRTQQEDSAVYLCASSLARLGYDEQYFGPGTRLTVT.

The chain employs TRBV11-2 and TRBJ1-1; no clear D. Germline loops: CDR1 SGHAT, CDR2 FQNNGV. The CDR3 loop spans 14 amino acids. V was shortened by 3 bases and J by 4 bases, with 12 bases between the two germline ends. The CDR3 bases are TGTGCCAGCAGCTTCCCAGGTCGAACCACTGAAGCTTTCTTT. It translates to CASSFPGRTTEAFF.

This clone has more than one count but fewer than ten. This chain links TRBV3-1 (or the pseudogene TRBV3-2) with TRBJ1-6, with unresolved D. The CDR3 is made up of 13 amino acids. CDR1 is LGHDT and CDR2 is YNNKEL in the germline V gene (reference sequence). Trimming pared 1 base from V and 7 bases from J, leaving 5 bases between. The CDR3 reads CASSQAENSPLHF. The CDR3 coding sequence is TGTGCCAGCAGCCAAGCCGAGAATTCACCCCTCCACTTT.

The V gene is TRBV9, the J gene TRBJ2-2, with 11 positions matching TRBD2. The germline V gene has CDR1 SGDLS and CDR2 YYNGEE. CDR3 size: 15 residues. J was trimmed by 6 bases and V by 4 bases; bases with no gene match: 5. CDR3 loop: CASSFSGRAPGELFF. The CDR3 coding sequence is TGTGCCAGCAGCTTTAGCGGGAGGGCCCCCGGGGAGCTGTTTTTT.

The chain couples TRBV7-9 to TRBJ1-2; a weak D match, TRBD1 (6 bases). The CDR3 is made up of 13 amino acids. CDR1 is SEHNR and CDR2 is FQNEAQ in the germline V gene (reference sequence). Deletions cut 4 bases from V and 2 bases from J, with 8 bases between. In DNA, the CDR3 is TGTGCCAGCAGCTCACAGGGAAACTATGGCTACACCTTC. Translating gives CASSSQGNYGYTF.

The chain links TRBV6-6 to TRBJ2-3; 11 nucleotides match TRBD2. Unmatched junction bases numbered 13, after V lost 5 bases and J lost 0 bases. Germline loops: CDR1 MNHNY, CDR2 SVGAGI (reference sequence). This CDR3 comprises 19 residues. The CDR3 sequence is CASSHAGTSGYSSTDTQYF. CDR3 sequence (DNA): TGTGCCAGCAGTCACGCTGGGACTAGCGGTTACTCTAGCACAGATACGCAGTATTTT.

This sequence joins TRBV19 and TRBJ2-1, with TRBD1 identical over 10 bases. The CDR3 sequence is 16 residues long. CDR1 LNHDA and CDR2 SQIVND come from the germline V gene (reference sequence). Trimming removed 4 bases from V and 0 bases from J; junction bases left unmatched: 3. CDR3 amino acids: CASSTWDRGSYNEQFF. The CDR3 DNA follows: TGTGCCAGTAGTACCTGGGACAGGGGCTCCTACAATGAGCAGTTCTTC.

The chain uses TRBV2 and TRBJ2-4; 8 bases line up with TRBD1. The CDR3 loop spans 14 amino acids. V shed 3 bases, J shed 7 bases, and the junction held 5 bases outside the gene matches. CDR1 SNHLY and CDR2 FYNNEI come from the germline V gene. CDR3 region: CASSDQGARNIQYF. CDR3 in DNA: TGTGCCAGCAGTGACCAGGGGGCGAGGAACATTCAGTACTTC.

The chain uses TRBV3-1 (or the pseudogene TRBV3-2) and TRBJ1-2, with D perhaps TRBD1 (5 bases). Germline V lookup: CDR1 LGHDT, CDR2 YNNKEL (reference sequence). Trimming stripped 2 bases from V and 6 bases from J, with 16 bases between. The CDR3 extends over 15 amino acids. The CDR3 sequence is CASSQRRGWGDGYTF. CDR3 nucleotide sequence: TGTGCCAGCAGCCAACGACGCGGTTGGGGGGATGGCTACACCTTC.

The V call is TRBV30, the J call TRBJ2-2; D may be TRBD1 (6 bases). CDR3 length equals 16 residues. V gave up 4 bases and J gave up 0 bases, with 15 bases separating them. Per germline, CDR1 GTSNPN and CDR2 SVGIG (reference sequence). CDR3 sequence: CAWKHLGTSNTGELFF. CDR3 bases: TGTGCCTGGAAACATCTCGGGACATCGAACACCGGGGAGCTGTTTTTT.

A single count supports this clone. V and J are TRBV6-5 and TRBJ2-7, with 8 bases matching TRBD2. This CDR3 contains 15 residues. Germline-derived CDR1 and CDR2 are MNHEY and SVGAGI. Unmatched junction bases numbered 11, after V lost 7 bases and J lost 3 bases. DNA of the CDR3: TGTGCCAGCATCTACACAGCGGGAGCCAACTACGAGCAGTACTTC. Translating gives CASIYTAGANYEQYF.

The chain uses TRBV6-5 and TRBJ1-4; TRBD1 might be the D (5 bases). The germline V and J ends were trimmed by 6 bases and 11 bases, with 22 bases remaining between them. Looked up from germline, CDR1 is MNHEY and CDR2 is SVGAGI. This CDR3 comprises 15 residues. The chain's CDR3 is CASRLEGRQSGKLFF. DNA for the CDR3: TGTGCCAGCAGACTTGAGGGGAGGCAGAGTGGTAAACTGTTTTTT.

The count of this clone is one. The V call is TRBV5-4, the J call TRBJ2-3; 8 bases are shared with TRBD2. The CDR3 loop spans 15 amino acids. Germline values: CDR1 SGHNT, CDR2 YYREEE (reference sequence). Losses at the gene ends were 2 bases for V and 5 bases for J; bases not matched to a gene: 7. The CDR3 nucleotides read TGTGCCAGCAGCTTACGAGCGGGAGTGGTAGATACGCAGTATTTT. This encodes CASSLRAGVVDTQYF.

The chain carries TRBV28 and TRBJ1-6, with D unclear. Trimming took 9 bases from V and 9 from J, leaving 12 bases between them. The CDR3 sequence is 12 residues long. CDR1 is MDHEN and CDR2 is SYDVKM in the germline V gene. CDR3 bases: TGTGCCAGTTCCACAACGGGTTCACCCCTCCACTTT. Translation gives CASSTTGSPLHF.